This T cell receptor beta chain was sequenced for a study of response to subunit inactivated influenza vaccine. V lost 0 bases to trimming and J lost 3 bases, with 14 bases between them. Germline CDR1 and CDR2: SGHRS and YFSETQ. The CDR3 is made up of 16 amino acids. A word on this clonotype: Its specificity is unknown.

TCRdb re-called the RT-PCR reads through MiXCR, storing one row per CDR3 protein. Among approximately 680,000 distinct CDR3 sequences listed, around a sixth were seen once. Study-level findings and limits: That few new T cells are recruited by each seasonal influenza vaccination was the authors' suggestion.

The source is a man over 45 who received an inactivated influenza vaccine. Sequencing used PBMCs from blood, obtained roughly 12 days after vaccination. The V and J genes are TRBV5-1 and TRBJ2-3, with a tentative D call TRBD1 (6 bases). The CDR3 sequence is CASSLGSGTLTDTQYF. CDR3 DNA sequence: TGCGCCAGCAGCTTGGGGTCCGGGACACTAACAGATACGCAGTATTTT.